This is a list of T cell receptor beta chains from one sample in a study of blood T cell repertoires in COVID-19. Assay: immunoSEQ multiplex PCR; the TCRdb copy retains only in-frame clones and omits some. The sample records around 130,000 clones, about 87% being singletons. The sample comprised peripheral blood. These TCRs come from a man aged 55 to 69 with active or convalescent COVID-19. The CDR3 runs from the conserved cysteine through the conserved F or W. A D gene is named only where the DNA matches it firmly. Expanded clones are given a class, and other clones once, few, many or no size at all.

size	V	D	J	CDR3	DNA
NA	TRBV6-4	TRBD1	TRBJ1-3	CASNRGHSGNTIYF	TGTGCCAGCAACAGGGGGCATTCCGGAAACACCATATATTTT
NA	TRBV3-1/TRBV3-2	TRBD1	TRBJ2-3	CASSQVGHRGTDTQYF	TGTGCCAGCAGCCAAGTCGGGCACAGGGGAACAGATACGCAGTATTTT
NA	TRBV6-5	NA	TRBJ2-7	CASSYSRTGSTYEQYF	TGTGCCAGCAGTTACTCGAGGACGGGGTCTACCTACGAGCAGTACTTC
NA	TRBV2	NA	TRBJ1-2	CASSESSGNYGYTF	TGTGCCAGCAGTGAATCAAGCGGGAACTATGGCTACACCTTC
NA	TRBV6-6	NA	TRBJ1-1	CASLWTDQAFF	TGTGCCAGCCTCTGGACAGATCAAGCTTTCTTT
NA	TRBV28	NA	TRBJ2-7	CASSFLASAYEQYF	TGTGCCAGCAGTTTTTTGGCTAGTGCCTACGAGCAGTACTTC
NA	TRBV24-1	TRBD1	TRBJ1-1	CATSSSTGLNTEAFF	TGTGCCACCAGTTCCTCGACAGGGCTGAACACTGAAGCTTTCTTT
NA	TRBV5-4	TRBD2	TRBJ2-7	CASYAREDSYEQYF	TGTGCCAGCTACGCGCGGGAGGACTCCTACGAGCAGTACTTC
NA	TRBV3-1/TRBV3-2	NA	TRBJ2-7	CASSPYPTTYEQYF	TGTGCCAGCAGCCCCTACCCCACTACCTACGAGCAGTACTTC
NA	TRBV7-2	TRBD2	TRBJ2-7	CASSPRTSFYEQYF	TGTGCCAGCAGCCCTAGGACTAGCTTCTACGAGCAGTACTTC
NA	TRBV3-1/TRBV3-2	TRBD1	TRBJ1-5	CASSQTGYSNQPQHF	TGTGCCAGCAGCCAGACAGGGTATAGCAATCAGCCCCAGCATTTT
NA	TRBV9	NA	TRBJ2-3	CASSVEGSTDTQYF	TGTGCCAGCAGCGTAGAGGGGAGCACAGATACGCAGTATTTT
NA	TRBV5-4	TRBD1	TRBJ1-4	CASSPGTEEKLFF	TGTGCCAGCAGCCCCGGGACAGAGGAAAAACTGTTTTTT
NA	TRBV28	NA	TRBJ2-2	CASSRQATVPRDGELFF	TGTGCCAGCAGCCGGCAAGCGACGGTACCCCGCGACGGGGAGCTGTTTTTT
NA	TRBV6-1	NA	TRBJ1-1	CASSEALQGEAFF	TGTGCCAGCAGTGAAGCCTTGCAGGGTGAAGCTTTCTTT
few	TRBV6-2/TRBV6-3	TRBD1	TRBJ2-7	CASSRDRGYEQYF	TGTGCCAGCAGCCGGGACAGGGGCTACGAGCAGTACTTC
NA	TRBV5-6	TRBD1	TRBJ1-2	CASSDRDSYGYTF	TGTGCCAGCAGCGACCGGGACAGCTATGGCTACACCTTC
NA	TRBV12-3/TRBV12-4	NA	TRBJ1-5	CASSPGGNQAQHF	TGTGCCAGCAGTCCGGGGGGGAATCAGGCCCAGCATTTT
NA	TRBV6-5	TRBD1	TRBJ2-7	CASGKDRGYEQYF	TGTGCCAGCGGGAAGGACAGGGGCTACGAGCAGTACTTC
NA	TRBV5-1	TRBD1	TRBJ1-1	CASSGWTGGEFEAFF	TGCGCCAGCAGCGGCTGGACAGGGGGCGAGTTTGAAGCTTTCTTT
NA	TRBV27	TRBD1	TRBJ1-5	CASSLSPQGGQPQHF	TGTGCCAGCAGTTTATCCCCCCAGGGGGGTCAGCCCCAGCATTTT
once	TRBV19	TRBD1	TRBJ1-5	CASTLTGGNQPQHF	TGTGCCAGTACCCTAACAGGGGGAAATCAGCCCCAGCATTTT
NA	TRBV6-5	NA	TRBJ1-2	CASSRPGNDYGYTF	TGTGCCAGCAGTCGACCAGGGAATGACTATGGCTACACCTTC
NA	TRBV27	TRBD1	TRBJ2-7	CASSLQGARYEQYF	TGTGCCAGCTCATTACAGGGGGCGCGCTACGAGCAGTACTTC
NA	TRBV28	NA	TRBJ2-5	CASSRRETQYF	TGTGCCAGCAGTAGGCGGGAGACCCAGTACTTC
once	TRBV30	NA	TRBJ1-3	CAWSVLGGPGNTIYF	TGTGCCTGGAGTGTACTGGGGGGGCCCGGAAACACCATATATTTT
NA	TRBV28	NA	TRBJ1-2	CASSSTAGVYGYTF	TGTGCCAGCAGTTCAACCGCGGGGGTATATGGCTACACCTTC
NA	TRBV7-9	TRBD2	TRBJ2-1	CASSWGSGVEQFF	TGTGCCAGCAGCTGGGGTAGCGGGGTTGAGCAGTTCTTC
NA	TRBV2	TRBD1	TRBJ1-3	CASREQGAPGNTIYF	TGTGCCAGCAGGGAACAGGGGGCGCCTGGAAACACCATATATTTT
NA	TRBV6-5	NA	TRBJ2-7	CASSQPTNSYEQYF	TGTGCCAGCAGTCAACCCACCAACAGCTACGAGCAGTACTTC
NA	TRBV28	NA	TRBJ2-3	CASQHGGADTQYF	TGTGCCAGCCAGCATGGAGGGGCAGATACGCAGTATTTT